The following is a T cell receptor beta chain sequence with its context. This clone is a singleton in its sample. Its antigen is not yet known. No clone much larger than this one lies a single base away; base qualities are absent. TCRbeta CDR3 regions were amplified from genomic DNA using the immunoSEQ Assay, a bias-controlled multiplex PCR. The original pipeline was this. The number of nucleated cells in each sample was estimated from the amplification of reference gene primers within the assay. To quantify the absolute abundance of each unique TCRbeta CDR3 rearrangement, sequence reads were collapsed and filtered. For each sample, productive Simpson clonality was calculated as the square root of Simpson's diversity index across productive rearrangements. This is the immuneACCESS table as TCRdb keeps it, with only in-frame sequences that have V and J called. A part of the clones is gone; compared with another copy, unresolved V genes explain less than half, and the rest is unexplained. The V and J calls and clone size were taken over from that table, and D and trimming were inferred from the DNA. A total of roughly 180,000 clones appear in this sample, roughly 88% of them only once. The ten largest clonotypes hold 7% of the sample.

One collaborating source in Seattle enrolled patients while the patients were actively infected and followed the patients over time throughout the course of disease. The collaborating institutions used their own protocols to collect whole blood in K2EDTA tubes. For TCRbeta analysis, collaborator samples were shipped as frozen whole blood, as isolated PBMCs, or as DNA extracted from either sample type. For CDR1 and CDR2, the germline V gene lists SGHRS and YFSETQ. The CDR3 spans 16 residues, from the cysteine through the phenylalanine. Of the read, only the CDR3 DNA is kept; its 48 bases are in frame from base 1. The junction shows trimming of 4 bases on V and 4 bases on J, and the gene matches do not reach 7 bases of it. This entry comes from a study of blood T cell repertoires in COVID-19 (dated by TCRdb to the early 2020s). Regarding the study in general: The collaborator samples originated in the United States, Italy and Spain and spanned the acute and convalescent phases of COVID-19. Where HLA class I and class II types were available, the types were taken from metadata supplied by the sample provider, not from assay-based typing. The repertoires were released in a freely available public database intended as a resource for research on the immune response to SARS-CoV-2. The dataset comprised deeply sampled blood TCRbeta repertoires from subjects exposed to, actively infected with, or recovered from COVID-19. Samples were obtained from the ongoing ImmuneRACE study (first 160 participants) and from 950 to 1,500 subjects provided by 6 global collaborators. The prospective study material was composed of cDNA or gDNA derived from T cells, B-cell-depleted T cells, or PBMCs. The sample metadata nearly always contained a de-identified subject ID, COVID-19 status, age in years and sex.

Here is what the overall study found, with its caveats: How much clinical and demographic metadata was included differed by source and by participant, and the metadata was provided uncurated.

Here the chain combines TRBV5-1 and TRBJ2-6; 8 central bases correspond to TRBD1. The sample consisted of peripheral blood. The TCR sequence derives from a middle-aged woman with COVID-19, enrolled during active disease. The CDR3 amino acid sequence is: CASSHRTGSGANVLTF. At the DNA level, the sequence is TGCGCCAGCAGCCATCGGACAGGGTCCGGGGCCAACGTCCTGACTTTC.